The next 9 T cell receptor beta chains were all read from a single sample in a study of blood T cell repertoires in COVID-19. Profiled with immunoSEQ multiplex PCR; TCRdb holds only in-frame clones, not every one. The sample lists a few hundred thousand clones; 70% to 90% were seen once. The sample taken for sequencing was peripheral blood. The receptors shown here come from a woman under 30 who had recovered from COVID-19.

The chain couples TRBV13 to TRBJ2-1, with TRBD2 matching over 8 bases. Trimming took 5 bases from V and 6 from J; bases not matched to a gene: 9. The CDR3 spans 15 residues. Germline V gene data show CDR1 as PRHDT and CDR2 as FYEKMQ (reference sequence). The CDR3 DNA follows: TGTGCCAGCAGCCCGGCTAGCGGGTTTCGCAATGAGCAGTTCTTC. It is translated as CASSPASGFRNEQFF.

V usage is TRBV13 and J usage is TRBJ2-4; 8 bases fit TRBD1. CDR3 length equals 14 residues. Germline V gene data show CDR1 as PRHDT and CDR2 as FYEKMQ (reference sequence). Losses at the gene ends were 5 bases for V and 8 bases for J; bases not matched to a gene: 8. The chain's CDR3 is CASSPWQGADIQYF. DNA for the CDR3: TGTGCCAGCAGCCCCTGGCAGGGGGCTGACATTCAGTACTTC.

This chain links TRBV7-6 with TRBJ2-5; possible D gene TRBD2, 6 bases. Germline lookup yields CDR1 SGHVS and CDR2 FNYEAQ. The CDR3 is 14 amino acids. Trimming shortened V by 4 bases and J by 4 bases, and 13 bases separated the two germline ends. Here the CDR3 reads CASSSGSGPETQYF. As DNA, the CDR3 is TGTGCCAGCAGCTCGGGAAGCGGGCCAGAGACCCAGTACTTC.

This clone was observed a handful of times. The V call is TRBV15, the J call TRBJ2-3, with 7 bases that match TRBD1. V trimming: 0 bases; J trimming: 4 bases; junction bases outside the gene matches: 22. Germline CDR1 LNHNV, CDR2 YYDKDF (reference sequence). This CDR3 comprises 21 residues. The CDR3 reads CATSRDASKFPGTVRPDTQYF. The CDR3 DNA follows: TGTGCCACCAGCAGAGATGCCTCAAAGTTCCCCGGGACAGTTCGACCAGATACGCAGTATTTT. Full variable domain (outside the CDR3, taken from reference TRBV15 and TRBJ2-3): DAMVIQNPRYQVTQFGKPVTLSCSQTLNHNVMYWYQQKSSQAPKLLFHYYDKDFNNEADTPDNFQSRRPNTSFCFLDIRSPGLGDTAMYLCATSRDASKFPGTVRPDTQYFGPGTRLTVL.

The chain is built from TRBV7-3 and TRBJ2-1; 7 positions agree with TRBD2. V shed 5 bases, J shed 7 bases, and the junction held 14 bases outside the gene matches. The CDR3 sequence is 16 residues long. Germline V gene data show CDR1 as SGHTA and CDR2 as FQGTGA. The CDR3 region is CASSPYTSVGGNEQFF. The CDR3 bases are TGTGCCAGCAGCCCCTATACTAGCGTAGGAGGGAATGAGCAGTTCTTC.

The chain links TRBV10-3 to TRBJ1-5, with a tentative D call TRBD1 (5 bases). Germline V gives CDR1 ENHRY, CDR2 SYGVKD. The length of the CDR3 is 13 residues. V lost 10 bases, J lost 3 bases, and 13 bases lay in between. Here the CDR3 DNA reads TGTGCCACTTCGACAGATAACAATCAGCCCCAGCATTTT. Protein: CATSTDNNQPQHF.

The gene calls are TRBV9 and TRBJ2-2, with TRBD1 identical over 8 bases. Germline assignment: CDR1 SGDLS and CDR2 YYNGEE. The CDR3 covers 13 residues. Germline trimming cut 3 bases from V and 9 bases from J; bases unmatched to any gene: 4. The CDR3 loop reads CASSGQGAWELFF. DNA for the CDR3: TGTGCCAGCAGCGGGCAGGGGGCCTGGGAGCTGTTTTTT.

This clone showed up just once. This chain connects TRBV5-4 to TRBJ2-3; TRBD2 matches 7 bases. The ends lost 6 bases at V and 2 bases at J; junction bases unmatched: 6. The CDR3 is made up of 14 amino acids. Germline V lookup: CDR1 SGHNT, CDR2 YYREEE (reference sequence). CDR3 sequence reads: CASTREGLTDTQYF. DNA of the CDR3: TGTGCCAGCACCAGGGAGGGGCTCACAGATACGCAGTATTTT.

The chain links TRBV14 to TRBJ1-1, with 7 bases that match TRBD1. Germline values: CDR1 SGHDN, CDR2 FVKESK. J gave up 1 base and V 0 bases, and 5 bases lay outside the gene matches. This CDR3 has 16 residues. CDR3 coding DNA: TGTGCCAGCAGCCAAGACCGGGACAGCGGGAACACTGAAGCTTTCTTT. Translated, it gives CASSQDRDSGNTEAFF.